These 5 T cell receptor beta chains came from one sample sequenced in a study of technical replicates of blood from several donors. The table came from immunoSEQ multiplex PCR; TCRdb's copy has only in-frame clones and leaves some out. Of about 76,000 clones in the sample, 86% were seen once. Sequencing was carried out using PBMCs. These receptors originate from a human donor in good health. Some clones in this sample may be carry-over from other donors' samples.

V is TRBV6-5 and J is TRBJ1-3; no clear D gene. Germline lookup yields CDR1 MNHEY and CDR2 SVGAGI. This CDR3 region has 14 residues. Trimming stripped 6 bases from V and 0 bases from J, with 9 bases between. The CDR3 loop is CASRLMSSGNTIYF. The CDR3, as DNA: TGTGCCAGCAGACTCATGAGCTCTGGAAACACCATATATTTT.

The CDR3 reads CASSLAGEGSEQFF. DNA of the CDR3: TGTGCCAGCTCCTTAGCGGGGGAAGGGTCTGAGCAGTTCTTC. This chain uses TRBV18 with TRBJ2-1, with 9 bases identical to TRBD2. The CDR3 runs 14 residues. Losses at the gene ends were 6 bases for V and 9 bases for J; bases not matched to a gene: 9. Looked up from germline, CDR1 is KGHSH and CDR2 is LQKENI.

The rearrangement links TRBV11-2 to TRBJ2-1; a weak D match, TRBD2 (5 bases). V gave up 5 bases and J gave up 7 bases, with 15 bases separating them. The CDR3 has 14 amino acids. Germline lookup yields CDR1 SGHAT and CDR2 FQNNGV. DNA for the CDR3: TGTGCCAGCAGCAAAAAGAAACTAGTGAATGAGCAGTTCTTC. Its protein is CASSKKKLVNEQFF.

This chain connects TRBV5-1 to TRBJ2-1, with 9 bases fitting TRBD2. V trimming: 4 bases; J trimming: 5 bases; junction bases outside the gene matches: 7. CDR3 length: 15 amino acids. Germline V CDR1 and CDR2: SGHRS, YFSETQ. CDR3 region: CASSPRGGQNNEQFF. CDR3 DNA: TGCGCCAGCAGCCCGCGGGGGGGCCAGAACAATGAGCAGTTCTTC.

The rearrangement joins TRBV2 to TRBJ2-7; D not certain. The CDR3 contains 13 residues. V was clipped by 8 bases and J by 6 bases, with 17 bases between them. Germline assignment: CDR1 SNHLY and CDR2 FYNNEI. The DNA of the CDR3 is TGTGCCAGCGGTATCATGAAACCGGGCGAGCAGTACTTC. Protein: CASGIMKPGEQYF.